Each of the 4 T cell receptor beta chains below was sequenced from the same sample in a study of T cells in Graves' hyperthyroidism and ophthalmopathy. Amplified TCR beta CDR3 regions derived from RNA transcripts. In the first-round RT-PCR of the TCR CDR3, the HTBI primer set was used. One entry per CDR3 protein results from TCRdb running MiXCR on the multiplex PCR reads. The sample carries fewer than 400,000 distinct CDR3 sequences, roughly 17% recorded once. Sample: blood. These receptors originate from a man under 40 with Graves' hyperthyroidism.

The chain employs TRBV9 and TRBJ2-7; 11 positions match TRBD2. Germline CDR1 reads SGDLS; CDR2 reads YYNGEE. This CDR3 has 16 residues. The J segment lost 2 bases and the V segment lost 1 base, leaving 5 bases of the junction unmatched. CDR3 protein: CASSVTGTSGPYEQYF. CDR3 nucleotides: TGTGCCAGCAGCGTAACCGGGACTAGCGGACCCTACGAGCAGTACTTC.

This clonotype has ten or more counts. The V gene is TRBV13, the J gene TRBJ2-7, with TRBD1 as a possible D gene (6 bases). The V end was cut by 9 bases, the J end by 5 bases, with 23 bases between. From germline, CDR1 is PRHDT and CDR2 FYEKMQ (reference sequence). This CDR3 has 15 amino acids. The CDR3, as DNA: TGTGCCAGTCACCGGTCCCGGGACATTAACGACGAGCAGTACTTC. This encodes CASHRSRDINDEQYF.

Details on this clonotype: At one boundary the junction diverges from the germline segment, which might be a read error. The chain carries TRBV19 and TRBJ1-1; D gene uncertain. The CDR3 sequence is 10 residues long. Germline V CDR1 and CDR2: LNHDA, SQIVND (reference sequence). CDR3 coding DNA: TGTGCCAGTAGTATGACTGTAGCTTTCTTT. This translates into CASSMTVAFF. Full variable domain (rest looked up from reference TRBV19 and TRBJ1-1): DGGITQSPKYLFRKEGQNVTLSCEQNLNHDAMYWYRQDPGQGLRLIYYSQIVNDFQKGDIAEGYSVSREKKESFPLTVTSAQKNPTAFYLCASSMTVAFFGQGTRLTVV.

This clonotype has more than one count but fewer than ten. The V gene is TRBV6-5, the J gene TRBJ1-4, with TRBD1 matching over 10 bases. The V gene end was trimmed by 2 bases and the J gene end by 4 bases; junction bases not matched to a gene: 1. Germline assignment: CDR1 MNHEY and CDR2 SVGAGI. The CDR3 runs to 15 residues. DNA for the CDR3: TGTGCCAGCAGTTACAGGGACAGGGGTAATGAAAAACTGTTTTTT. This codes for CASSYRDRGNEKLFF.